This TCR beta chain is drawn from a study of shared clonotypes between healthy human individuals. Sequenced by immunoSEQ multiplex PCR; TCRdb stores in-frame clones only, minus some. This repertoire shows about 2.4 million clones, roughly 93% found once; its top ten account for around 0.4%. V lost 2 bases and J lost 4, with 8 bases in between. Germline V gives CDR1 GTSNPN, CDR2 SVGIG (reference sequence). This CDR3 comprises 12 residues. The sequenced sample consisted of naive CD4+ T cells from PBMCs. Indicated subset: CD45RA+ positively selected. This TCR derives from a man younger than 35 in good health. Some clones in this sample may be carry-over from other donors' samples. This sequence joins TRBV30 and TRBJ1-1; D remains ambiguous. Here the CDR3 reads CAWSREGTEAFF. The CDR3 DNA follows: TGTGCCTGGAGTAGAGAGGGCACTGAAGCTTTCTTT.